The source of this TCR beta chain is a study of T cell responses to AZD1222 COVID-19 vaccine. The CDR3 spans 14 residues. Germline V gives CDR1 MGHRA, CDR2 YSYEKL. The J segment lost 0 bases and the V segment lost 3 bases, leaving 1 base of the junction unmatched. Sequencing used immunoSEQ multiplex PCR; TCRdb keeps in-frame clones, though not all of them. The sample contains over 110,000 clones, 75% to 90% of which appear only once. This TCR was recovered from an adult who received the AZD1222 COVID-19 vaccine. This chain uses TRBV4-1 with TRBJ1-1; 7 positions match TRBD1. The sample consisted of peripheral blood, taken 28 days after the second AZD1222 dose. The DNA for the CDR3 is TGCGCCAGCAGCCAGGGACAGTTGAACACTGAAGCTTTCTTT. Protein sequence: CASSQGQLNTEAFF.